This T cell receptor beta chain was captured in a study of CD8 T cells in ankylosing spondylitis. General study results and limits: Made up of about eight highly homologous variants, a TCR beta motif appeared characteristic of ankylosing spondylitis blood.

The CDR3 contains 17 residues. Germline-derived CDR1 and CDR2 are SGHTA and FQGNSA. The V end was cut by 5 bases, the J end by 0 bases, with 18 bases between. With molecular barcodes, quantitative 5'-RACE was used to make the TCR beta libraries. TCRdb fed the 5' RACE reads into MiXCR, producing one record per CDR3 protein. Altogether 500,000 to 650,000 distinct CDR3 sequences are present, approximately 5% being singletons, with the ten largest covering 3.5%. In its sample, this clonotype was seen many times. The antigen remains undetermined. The sequence was obtained from a male donor with ankylosing spondylitis. Sequencing was carried out using blood, either unsorted or a sorted T cell fraction (not recorded which). The chain is built from TRBV7-2 and TRBJ2-3; tentatively, D is TRBD2 (6 bases). CDR3 protein: CASSPQNGGVSTDTQYF. CDR3 DNA sequence: TGTGCCAGCAGCCCACAGAATGGCGGGGTTAGCACAGATACGCAGTATTTT.